This entry lists 27 T cell receptor beta chains sequenced from one sample in a study of blood T cells in healthy people across ages. A second PCR of roughly 7 to 11 cycles used a sample-barcoded 5' primer and a J-beta primer mix. TCRdb redid the calling of the 5' RACE reads with MiXCR, one entry per CDR3 protein. In the table there are fewer than 2,000,000 distinct CDR3 sequences, about two fifths of which are singletons. The sequenced sample was blood. These receptors were collected from a human donor in good health.

V and J are TRBV20-1 and TRBJ1-4; 9 positions agree with TRBD1. V dropped 7 bases and J dropped 6; count of bases not matched to a gene: 6. This CDR3 spans 13 amino acids. The germline gives CDR1 DFQATT, CDR2 SNEGSKA (reference sequence). The CDR3 is CSVPGQGYEKLFF. Here the CDR3 DNA reads TGCAGTGTACCGGGACAGGGATATGAAAAACTGTTTTTT.

In its sample, this clonotype was seen once. The chain is built from TRBV4-1 and TRBJ2-7; possible D gene TRBD2, 5 bases. Germline-derived CDR1 and CDR2 are MGHRA and YSYEKL. V was trimmed by 0 bases and J by 6 bases, leaving 18 bases between them. CDR3 length: 16 amino acids. In DNA, the CDR3 is TGCGCCAGCAGCCAAGAAAAAGGAAGGAGAGAGGGCGAGCAGTACTTC. Translated: CASSQEKGRREGEQYF.

The chain carries TRBV7-9 and TRBJ2-7; D is perhaps TRBD2 (6 bases). V dropped 10 bases and J dropped 5 bases, with 15 bases sitting between them. This CDR3 contains 12 residues. Germline CDR1 and CDR2: SEHNR and FQNEAQ (reference sequence). As DNA, the CDR3 is TGTGCCACCCTGGGTTGGGGGGACGAGCAGTACTTC. This translates into CATLGWGDEQYF.

On this clonotype: The conserved phenylalanine or tryptophan normally closing the CDR3 is absent here, so this likely arose from a read error. The chain is built from TRBV7-2 and TRBJ1-2; maybe TRBD1 (6 bases). Trimming pared 6 bases from V and 2 bases from J, leaving 22 bases between. The CDR3 sequence is 17 residues long. Germline lookup yields CDR1 SGHTA and CDR2 FQGNSA. CDR3 sequence: CASSPGTREGLNYGYTV. As DNA, the CDR3 is TGTGCCAGCAGTCCAGGGACAAGGGAAGGGTTAAACTATGGCTACACCGTC.

This clonotype was seen a handful of times. The rearrangement links TRBV5-1 to TRBJ2-6; TRBD1 is a possible D gene (6 bases). This CDR3 spans 20 amino acids. Trimming removed 1 base from V and 0 bases from J, with 20 bases in between. CDR1 is SGHRS, CDR2 YFSETQ, per germline. This CDR3 is CASSLQGPRGLSSGANVLTF. The CDR3 region has the DNA TGCGCCAGCAGCTTGCAGGGGCCTAGGGGTCTAAGCTCTGGGGCCAACGTCCTGACTTTC. The full variable domain, its missing parts supplied by reference TRBV5-1 and TRBJ2-6, is KAGVTQTPRYLIKTRGQQVTLSCSPISGHRSVSWYQQTPGQGLQFLFEYFSETQRNKGNFPGRFSGRQFSNSRSEMNVSTLELGDSALYLCASSLQGPRGLSSGANVLTFGAGSRLTVL.

The J gene is TRBJ2-3, the V gene TRBV7-8; TRBD2 might be the D (5 bases). CDR1 and CDR2 from the germline V gene are SGHVS and FQNEAQ. The CDR3 is 15 residues long. V was cut by 4 bases and J by 2 bases, with 13 bases left in between. CDR3 residues: CASSSFTGITDTQYF. The CDR3 bases are TGTGCCAGCAGCTCTTTCACCGGGATCACAGATACGCAGTATTTT.

The J gene is TRBJ1-4, the V gene TRBV20-1; D not certain. CDR3 length: 17 residues. Germline lookup yields CDR1 DFQATT and CDR2 SNEGSKA (reference sequence). The germline V and J ends were trimmed by 1 base and 4 bases, with 19 bases remaining between them. CDR3 DNA sequence: TGCAGTGCTAGAGTACGCCCCACAGAGTACCGTAATGAAAAACTGTTTTTT. Protein product: CSARVRPTEYRNEKLFF.

The table lists this clonotype with a few counts. This chain uses TRBV29-1 with TRBJ1-4; a weak D match, TRBD1 (5 bases). The V end lost 7 bases, the J end lost 5 bases, and 11 bases lay between the germline ends. The CDR3 extends over 12 amino acids. In germline, CDR1 is SQVTM, CDR2 ANQGSEA. The chain's CDR3 is CSAGTGNEKLFF. The CDR3 DNA follows: TGCAGCGCCGGGACGGGGAATGAAAAACTGTTTTTT.

This clonotype has just a few counts. One end of the junction fails to match germline, which may point to a read error. This rearrangement joins TRBV7-6 to TRBJ1-2, with a tentative D call TRBD1 (5 bases). Germline assignment: CDR1 SGHVS and CDR2 FNYEAQ. The CDR3 loop spans 13 amino acids. CDR3 in amino acids: CAGSLAGGSGYTF. Written as DNA, the CDR3 is TGTGCCGGCAGCTTAGCGGGGGGAAGTGGCTACACCTTC.

The chain employs TRBV6-2 or TRBV6-3 and TRBJ2-4; 10 bases agree with TRBD1. The end of the DNA aligns better with TRBJ2-7, so the J call may be wrong. Germline-derived CDR1 and CDR2 are MNHEY and SVGEGT. CDR3 size: 15 residues. Here the CDR3 DNA reads TGTGCCAGCAGTTCCCCCCGGGACAGGGGTTACGAGCAGTACTTC. It specifies CASSSPRDRGYEQYF.

The CDR3 region has the DNA TGCAGTGCTAGTTTACGGGGGTTGGGGGGCAACTCCATCCACTACGAGCAGTACTTC. As protein: CSASLRGLGGNSIHYEQYF. This chain joins TRBV20-1 and TRBJ2-7, with D perhaps given as TRBD1 or TRBD2 (6 bases each). V shed 3 bases and J shed 3 bases, with 30 bases lying between them. Germline V gene lookup returns CDR1 DFQATT and CDR2 SNEGSKA (reference sequence). CDR3 size: 19 residues.

The J gene is TRBJ1-2, the V gene TRBV7-2; D might be TRBD1 (5 bases). Germline V CDR1 and CDR2: SGHTA, FQGNSA. The CDR3 has 16 amino acids. Trimming stripped 0 bases from V and 2 bases from J, with 13 bases between. The CDR3 loop reads CASSLAAWDLNYGYTF. For the CDR3, the DNA is TGTGCCAGCAGCTTAGCTGCATGGGACCTCAACTATGGCTACACCTTC.

This chain connects TRBV5-5 to TRBJ1-1, with 12 bases aligning to TRBD1. This CDR3 spans 15 amino acids. Losses at the gene ends were 2 bases for V and 7 bases for J; bases not matched to a gene: 6. Looked up from germline, CDR1 is SGHKS and CDR2 is YYEKEE (reference sequence). CDR3 nucleotides: TGTGCCAGCAGCTTTGGGGACAGGGGGCGAAATGAAGCTTTCTTT. It encodes CASSFGDRGRNEAFF.

The genes are TRBV5-1 and TRBJ1-4; tentative D call: TRBD1 (5 bases). The V end lost 4 bases, the J end lost 11 bases, and 27 bases lay between the germline ends. This CDR3 has 17 residues. CDR1 and CDR2 (germline): SGHRS, YFSETQ. The CDR3, as DNA: TGCGCCAGCAGCCCAATCCCCGGGCAGGACCTGGGGGGGAAACTGTTTTTT. Its protein is CASSPIPGQDLGGKLFF.

This clonotype was seen at least ten times. CDR3 in DNA: TGCAGCGCCGAGGGGGGGACCTCAAGCGCCACCTTC. Its translation is CSAEGGTSSATF. This rearrangement joins TRBV29-1 to TRBJ1-2; TRBD1 might be the D (6 bases). V lost 7 bases and J 13 bases, leaving 22 bases between the germline ends. This CDR3 has 12 amino acids. Germline V gene sequence: CDR1 SQVTM, CDR2 ANQGSEA.

The CDR3 sequence is CAISGGTAYEQYF. In DNA form, the CDR3 reads TGTGCCATCAGTGGAGGGACAGCCTACGAGCAGTACTTC. The rearrangement joins TRBV10-3 to TRBJ2-7, with TRBD1 matching over 7 bases. J gave up 2 bases and V 4 bases, and 2 bases lay outside the gene matches. The length of the CDR3 is 13 residues. CDR1 is ENHRY, CDR2 SYGVKD, per germline.

This chain links TRBV20-1 with TRBJ2-1; D is uncertain. The CDR3 covers 12 residues. V dropped 3 bases and J dropped 10 bases, with 13 bases sitting between them. In germline, CDR1 is DFQATT, CDR2 SNEGSKA (reference sequence). CDR3 loop: CSASFSHYEQFF. CDR3 in DNA: TGCAGTGCTAGCTTCAGTCACTACGAGCAGTTCTTC.

This clonotype has just a few counts. One end of the junction varies from germline; a read error may be responsible. This chain uses TRBV27 with TRBJ1-1; D uncertain. Germline CDR1 is MNHEY and CDR2 is SMNVEV (reference sequence). CDR3 length: 13 residues. The CDR3 sequence is CAGSFAGNTEAFF. DNA of the CDR3: TGTGCCGGCAGTTTTGCAGGGAACACTGAAGCTTTCTTT.

This clonotype was found once. Possible read error: a much larger clone is one base away. The chain carries TRBV5-1 and TRBJ1-2; no clear D gene. The CDR3 has 16 amino acids. Germline CDR1 reads SGHRS; CDR2 reads YFSETQ. CDR3 DNA: TGCGCCAGCAGCTTGGCAACTAACAAAAATTTCTATGACTACACCTTC. It codes for CASSLATNKNFYDYTF.

This clonotype was counted a few times. This sequence joins TRBV29-1 and TRBJ2-7, with 7 bases lining up with TRBD2. CDR3 size: 14 residues. Trimming removed 5 bases from V and 7 bases from J; junction bases left unmatched: 14. Germline V gene sequence: CDR1 SQVTM, CDR2 ANQGSEA. The CDR3 DNA follows: TGCAGCGTTTTAGTCAGCGGGACTGGGGAAGAGCAGTACTTC. As protein: CSVLVSGTGEEQYF.

In nucleotides, the CDR3 is TGTGCCAGCAACTCGGGCGAGGGAGGCTACACCTTC. This encodes CASNSGEGGYTF. This chain links TRBV12-3 or TRBV12-4 with TRBJ1-2; D unresolved. The V end was cut by 7 bases, the J end by 8 bases, with 14 bases between. There are 12 residues in the CDR3.

The chain recombines TRBV7-9 with TRBJ2-3, with 12 positions matching TRBD1. V shed 6 bases and J 0 bases; nucleotides not matched to a gene: 10. The CDR3 totals 18 residues. Looked up from germline, CDR1 is SEHNR and CDR2 is FQNEAQ (reference sequence). CDR3 nucleotide sequence: TGTGCCAGCAGTCAAACCCGGGACAGGGGGCTAAGCACAGATACGCAGTATTTT. Its translation: CASSQTRDRGLSTDTQYF.

This clonotype was counted between two and nine times. The chain has TRBV4-3 and TRBJ1-6; a weak D match, TRBD1 (5 bases). Germline V gene lookup returns CDR1 LGHNA and CDR2 YSLEER. V was pared by 1 base and J by 7 bases, with 11 bases between. CDR3 length equals 15 residues. The CDR3: CASSQAGTLNSPLHF. The DNA of the CDR3 is TGCGCCAGCAGCCAAGCCGGGACCCTCAATTCACCCCTCCACTTT.

The chain links TRBV7-9 to TRBJ1-1; unclear D gene. Trimming pared 1 base from V and 1 base from J, leaving 10 bases between. This CDR3 comprises 15 residues. Germline-derived CDR1 and CDR2 are SEHNR and FQNEAQ (reference sequence). In DNA, the CDR3 is TGTGCCAGCAGCTTAGAATCGGAGCGGAACACTGAAGCTTTCTTT. It codes for CASSLESERNTEAFF.

The chain employs TRBV6-5 and TRBJ1-4, with D possibly TRBD1 on 5 matching bases. This CDR3 comprises 15 residues. Germline CDR1 reads MNHEY; CDR2 reads SVGAGI. The ends were cut back, 6 bases at V and 4 bases at J, with 15 bases in the middle. CDR3 nucleotides: TGTGCCAGCAGACCCACAGGCACCTTTAATGAAAAACTGTTTTTT. This translates into CASRPTGTFNEKLFF.

In its sample, this clonotype was seen a few times. The chain links TRBV7-2 to TRBJ1-3; D gene uncertain. CDR3 length equals 13 residues. Germline V gene data show CDR1 as SGHTA and CDR2 as FQGNSA. Deletions cut 2 bases from V and 1 base from J, with 3 bases between. Here the CDR3 reads CASSLQSGNTIYF. DNA of the CDR3: TGTGCCAGCAGCTTACAGTCTGGAAACACCATATATTTT.

The V gene is TRBV20-1, the J gene TRBJ1-1; no definite D call. V gave up 0 bases and J gave up 1 base, with 9 bases separating them. Germline V CDR1 and CDR2: DFQATT, SNEGSKA (reference sequence). This CDR3 is built from 14 residues. Here the CDR3 reads CSARDSHQNTEAFF. The CDR3 nucleotides read TGCAGTGCTAGAGATAGCCACCAGAACACTGAAGCTTTCTTT.